This T cell receptor (beta chain) was observed in a study of cytomegalovirus exposure and HLA in healthy donors (dated by TCRdb to 2016 to 2017). About the investigation overall: According to an earlier analysis of several hundred of the donors, about 179 million T cells yielded 117 million unique TCR beta sequences and about 300 Gb of sequence data. About 330 gigabases of sequencing data and 70 million to 100 million unique TCR sequences made up an early release that covered 500 to 650 HLA-typed donors. Of the roughly 400 genotyped donors, over 70% fell in the genetic ancestry cluster associated with self-reported Caucasian donors. The study aimed to test whether signatures of past pathogen exposure could be identified by cataloging public T cell receptors. The study profiled the T cell repertoires of about 720 subjects by immunosequencing and related them to cytomegalovirus serostatus. In addition to the first cohort of around 670 subjects, a separate validation cohort of around 110 different subjects was used. High-throughput TCR immunosequencing, statistical association of individual TCRs with disease status, and machine learning were combined to predict cytomegalovirus infection status. To study patterns of TCR occurrence, a later analysis re-analyzed previously published TCR beta repertoires from 650 to 750 donors and added high-resolution HLA genotyping. Rather than drawing on any new phenotypic data, the later analysis identified candidate immune exposures from TCR beta sequences and the way those sequences occurred across donors. In an earlier analysis of 550 to 700 of the donors, high-throughput TCR beta sequencing was used to judge whether each TCR beta V gene segment behaved as functional or pseudogenic. Donor age, sex, ethnicity and CMV serostatus were collected together with the repertoire data. Genome-wide SNP genotypes for about 60% of the 666 donors were used in a later genetic analysis, which treated that subset as a discovery cohort. All discovery cohort repertoires had been generated using a single sequencing platform. Both class I and class II loci were covered by HLA typing, at four-digit resolution. The number of donors typed differed by locus, with roughly 620-630 for A, B, C, DRB1 and DQB1, over 500 for DQA1, 606 for DPA1, and some 470 for DPB1. Roughly 5 DR-DQ haplotypes were treated as single units for association and clustering because of strong linkage in the cohort. Across around 400 genotyped donors of the cohort, an average of approximately 220,000 unique TCR beta nucleotide sequences per donor were sequenced, and roughly 18% of those sequences were non-productive.

To prepare the library, the immunoSEQ multiplex PCR assay was applied. A mixture of 60 forward primers for TCR Vbeta segments and 13 reverse primers for TCR Jbeta segments was used in the multiplex PCR. A multiplex PCR assay on genomic DNA amplified the CDR3 region of rearranged TCR beta genes. Amplified TCR beta libraries were sequenced as 87-base-pair reads on the Illumina HiSeq System. The paper's data handling went like this. Across the 666 repertoires, a later analysis counted 80 million or so unique TCR beta chains, 9.5 million to 12 million of which were shared by at least two donors. Raw reads were error-corrected and collapsed into unique sequences with a nearest-neighbor algorithm that merged closely related sequences to remove PCR and sequencing errors. CDR3 sequences were aligned to IMGT reference sequences to assign V, D and J gene segments. For a sequence to be retained, a match of at least six nucleotides to both a V gene segment and a J gene segment was required. A rearrangement was called productive if the CDR3 had no stop codons and remained in frame with V and J, and every other rearrangement was called non-productive. CDR3 was defined according to IMGT convention as the region running from the second conserved V-encoded cysteine to the conserved J-encoded phenylalanine. In an earlier analysis of more than 550 of the donors, sequences lacking an unambiguous match to a single V gene segment were excluded. In an earlier analysis of 450 to 700 of the donors, V segments were called functional above 56.7% productive rearrangements and were called segregating when the between-donor standard deviation exceeded 5%. A statistical classification framework was developed to diagnose cytomegalovirus status using the catalog of TCR beta chain sequences. V and J gene assignment, in a later analysis, came from comparing TCR nucleotide sequences with IMGT/GENE-DB human TR gene sequences. The TCRdist pipeline was used in a later analysis to assign CDR3 sequences and most-parsimonious VDJ recombination scenarios. In a later analysis, each TCR beta chain was defined by its CDR3 amino acid sequence together with its V-gene family, and reads lacking a unique V-gene family were excluded. In a later analysis, fewer than 600 highly shared, low-generation-probability nucleotide sequences were removed to address suspected cross-contamination and a sequencing artifact. For each public chain, a later analysis derived a clonal expansion index from normalized ranks of inferred template counts within each repertoire. Generation probabilities in a later analysis came from a VDJ recombination model fitted to out-of-frame rearrangements, and those results were checked against IGoR. Hypergeometric tests were used in a later analysis to score TCR-TCR, TCR-HLA and TCR-CMV co-occurrence, with a repertoire-size bias correction applied to the TCR pairs. A later analysis estimated false discovery rates by permuting HLA or CMV assignments 20 times. In a later analysis, co-occurring TCRs were grouped with DBSCAN, and TCRdist sequence similarity was added when clustering was performed within HLA-allele-positive subsets. For co-occurrence clustering, repertoires with fewer than 30,000 or more than 120,000 public chains were excluded, along with several repertoires with anomalous nucleotide sharing. The clones in this table, taken by TCRdb from immuneACCESS, are in-frame only. Not every clone is retained; where verified, under half of the shortfall comes from an unresolved V gene, and the cause of the rest is unknown. V, J and clone size reflect that table, while D and trimming were determined from the DNA. This sample holds tens of thousands of clones; around 67% were observed only once. The ten largest clones represent 2.3% of the sample.

The CDR3 spans 13 residues, from the cysteine through the phenylalanine. Left in the record is the CDR3 DNA by itself, 39 bases read in frame from the first base. Looking up the germline V gene yields CDR1 SQVTM and CDR2 ANQGSEA. V is reduced by 1 base and J by 4 bases, leaving a spacing of 10 bases between them. About this clone: Its target antigen remains unknown. No qualities accompany the bases; no much larger clone lies one base away.

Overall study results and their limits: Compared with equally common non-associated chains, HLA-associated TCR beta chains in a later analysis were more clonally expanded and had lower generation probabilities. Some IMGT-functional V segments, including TRBV6-2 and TRBV6-3, could not be distinguished by the 87-base-pair reads and were therefore excluded. In a later analysis, several top co-occurrence clusters were reported to appear linked to parvovirus B19, influenza, CMV and Epstein-Barr virus. The authors suggested that the approach could potentially be generalized to other disease states and immunological phenotypes. Correlated functional status among segregating V segments might reflect linkage disequilibrium, but an unknown experimental factor could not be ruled out. CMV serostatus was the only immune exposure information available for the cohort. The classifier was reported to diagnose cytomegalovirus status with high specificity and sensitivity in both the original cohort and the validation cohort. Across donors, most TCR sequences were observed very rarely, whereas some public TCRs were present in many individuals. Strong co-occurrence of HLA alleles, especially DR and DQ, made assigning TCR associations to individual alleles difficult. Roughly uniform sequencing depth across donors was assumed in presence/absence analyses, although this assumption may not hold. Seventeen rarely observed V segments, including chromosome 9 orphons, were excluded from the earlier analysis of about 610 of the donors because counts were too low. In the study, approximately 150 TCR beta chains were listed as associated with cytomegalovirus. A further reported finding was that TCR beta sequences accurately predicted the HLA-A and HLA-B alleles for most subjects in the first cohort. In a later genetic analysis, fewer N-insertions in productive TCRs were reported among donors in an Asian-associated ancestry cluster than the approximately 670-donor mean. In an earlier analysis of some 500 of the donors, most TCR beta V segments were observed in productive rearrangements about 90% or about 30% of the time, broadly matching IMGT annotations. In a later analysis, around 15,000 TCR beta sequences were associated with specific HLA alleles at a false discovery rate of 0.05. An association between a missense DCLRE1C variant and V-gene and J-gene trimming of TCR beta chains was found in a later genetic analysis and replicated in an independent cohort. A later analysis found that most CMV-associated TCR beta chains appeared HLA-restricted, with HLA associations seemingly driven largely by CMV exposure. A cluster of highly shared sequence variants was judged likely to be a technical artifact of the sequencing pipeline. In a later analysis, the rate of TCR association differed among HLA loci, with DRB1 alleles having the most associated TCRs and HLA-C alleles having the fewest. In vitro tests confirmed that a few of the cytomegalovirus-associated TCR beta chains recognize cytomegalovirus antigens. HLA typing was unavailable for some donors at each locus, so association tests used only the typed subset. Only TCR beta chains were sequenced in this cohort, and the absence of alpha or paired-chain data limited detectable features.

In total, about 650 healthy bone marrow donors made up the cohort. Cohort members were all nominally healthy when sampled, although unrecorded immune exposures were likely present. CMV serostatus was recorded as positive for around 300 and negative for about 55% of the roughly 670 cohort members, whereas no CMV serostatus was recorded for the donor in question. A peripheral blood sample was provided by each donor, and peripheral blood mononuclear cells were used for TCR beta sequencing. The Qiagen DNeasy Blood Extraction Kit was used to extract genomic DNA from the blood cell samples. This receptor was taken from a human donor in good health. The sequenced sample consisted of PBMCs. The chain is assembled from TRBV29-1 and TRBJ1-2; confidence is insufficient to name the D gene. The sequence in DNA is TGCAGCGTTGAAGGCGGCACCTCCTATGGCTACACCTTC. Its translation reads: CSVEGGTSYGYTF.